Listed below are T cell receptor beta chains from one sample, sequenced in a study of T cell repertoires in cytomegalovirus infection. TCRdb redid the calling of the reads with MiXCR, one entry per CDR3 protein. This table holds some 920,000 distinct CDR3 sequences, around 30% found once. What these receptors recognize is not known. Sequenced here: cultured CD8+ T cells from PBMCs, sampled from culture after CMV antigen stimulation. The receptors derive from a human donor in good health (CMV status not recorded). Some clones in this sample may be carry-over from other donors' samples. CDR3s include the opening cysteine and the closing phenylalanine or tryptophan. Fields, in order: clone size, V gene, J gene, D gene, CDR3 protein, CDR3 DNA. A D gene is named only where the DNA matches it firmly. The size entry is marked missing in some rows and otherwise reads once, few, many or a size class.

>few|TRBV28|TRBJ1-6|TRBD1
CASSDRVDSPLHF
TGTGCCAGCAGCGACAGGGTGGATTCACCCCTCCACTTT
>.|TRBV13|TRBJ1-2|TRBD1
CASSSDTGGGGYTF
TGTGCCAGCAGCTCCGATACAGGGGGAGGAGGCTACACCTTC
>.|TRBV9|TRBJ1-2|.
CASSGRFGGYQGYGYTF
TGTGCCAGCAGCGGCAGATTCGGGGGATATCAAGGCTATGGCTACACCTTC
>.|TRBV27|TRBJ1-1|.
CASRSLTGRDTEAFF
TGTGCCAGCAGAAGTCTGACAGGTCGGGACACTGAAGCTTTCTTT
>.|TRBV12-3/TRBV12-4|TRBJ1-4|TRBD1
CASSQFNHRGKRGELFF
TGTGCCAGCAGCCAGTTTAACCACAGGGGCAAAAGAGGCGAACTGTTTTTT
>many|TRBV25-1|TRBJ1-6|.
CASSEFQGNSPLHF
TGTGCCAGCAGTGAATTCCAGGGTAATTCACCCCTCCACTTT
>many|TRBV7-2|TRBJ1-2|.
CASSFRGRRYGYTF
TGTGCCAGCAGCTTTAGAGGACGGCGGTACGGCTACACCTTC
>many|TRBV7-4|TRBJ2-2|.
CASSLTPGSLNTGELFF
TGTGCCAGCAGCTTAACCCCCGGTTCACTGAACACCGGGGAGCTGTTTTTT
>few|TRBV12-3/TRBV12-4|TRBJ1-2|.
CASSLAAVSNYGYTF
TGTGCCAGCAGTTTAGCAGCGGTATCTAACTATGGCTACACCTTC
>few|TRBV7-6|TRBJ1-3|.
CASSPAGVGNTIYF
TGTGCCAGCAGCCCGGCGGGTGTCGGAAACACCATATATTTT
>.|TRBV4-2|TRBJ2-3|TRBD2
CASSQVVDSGGTTDTQYF
TGTGCCAGCAGCCAAGTTGTTGATAGCGGGGGGACCACAGATACGCAGTATTTT
>.|TRBV2|TRBJ1-2|.
CASRLRDSANYGYTF
TGTGCCAGCAGACTCCGGGATTCAGCTAACTATGGCTACACCTTC
>.|TRBV7-9|TRBJ2-1|TRBD1
CASSLEVGTVSTSPYNEQFF
TGTGCCAGCAGCCTAGAGGTTGGGACAGTTTCCACCTCACCCTACAATGAGCAGTTCTTC
>.|TRBV14|TRBJ1-1|.
CASSQNREITEAFF
TGTGCCAGCAGCCAAAACAGGGAAATCACTGAAGCTTTCTTT
>.|TRBV6-6|TRBJ1-2|.
CASSLAEANYGYTF
TGTGCCAGCAGTTTGGCTGAAGCTAACTATGGCTACACCTTC
>.|TRBV6-6|TRBJ1-1|.
CASSASGLNTEAFF
TGTGCCAGCAGCGCCTCGGGGCTGAACACTGAAGCTTTCTTT
>.|TRBV7-2|TRBJ2-1|TRBD2
CASSTRLAGGDEQFF
TGTGCCAGCAGCACCCGACTAGCGGGGGGGGATGAGCAGTTCTTC
>.|TRBV12-3/TRBV12-4|TRBJ2-3|.
CSTYPGRGSADTQYF
TGTTCCACCTACCCGGGTAGGGGCTCCGCAGATACGCAGTATTTT
>few|TRBV6-4|TRBJ2-1|TRBD2
CASSDWGGSEQFF
TGTGCCAGCAGTGACTGGGGGGGAAGTGAGCAGTTCTTC
>.|TRBV10-3|TRBJ1-1|TRBD1
CAISESPGQGGYAEAFF
TGTGCCATCAGTGAGTCCCCGGGACAGGGCGGCTACGCTGAAGCTTTCTTT
>few|TRBV20-1|TRBJ2-3|TRBD2
CSAGRLAGGQDTQYF
TGCAGTGCTGGAAGACTAGCGGGGGGGCAAGATACGCAGTATTTT
>many|TRBV5-1|TRBJ2-1|.
CASSFTRNEQFF
TGCGCCAGCAGCTTTACTAGGAATGAGCAGTTCTTC
>.|TRBV27|TRBJ2-5|TRBD2
CASSLMAPASGGSYQETQYF
TGTGCCAGCAGTTTAATGGCTCCGGCTAGCGGGGGTTCGTACCAAGAGACCCAGTACTTC
>.|TRBV7-7|TRBJ2-5|.
CASSLDPLSQETQYF
TGTGCTAGCAGCTTAGATCCCCTGAGCCAAGAGACCCAGTACTTC
>few|TRBV7-3|TRBJ1-1|.
CASSLPLTGTEAFF
TGTGCCAGCAGCTTACCATTAACCGGAACTGAAGCTTTCTTT
>.|TRBV7-7|TRBJ2-5|.
CASSLARGVRETQYF
TGTGCTAGCAGCTTAGCGAGAGGGGTCCGAGAGACCCAGTACTTC
>.|TRBV6-2/TRBV6-3|TRBJ1-4|.
CASSYFRGANEKLFF
TGTGCCAGCAGTTACTTCCGGGGGGCTAATGAAAAACTGTTTTTT
>.|TRBV7-8|TRBJ1-5|TRBD1
CASSQDRGARYSNQPQHF
TGTGCCAGCAGCCAGGACAGGGGCGCACGGTATAGCAATCAGCCCCAGCATTTT
>.|TRBV6-1|TRBJ2-3|TRBD2
CASSEARAGGVDTQYF
TGTGCCAGCAGTGAAGCCCGAGCGGGGGGGGTAGATACGCAGTATTTT
>.|TRBV19|TRBJ2-4|.
CASSIVGGADGHF
TGTGCCAGTAGTATAGTTGGAGGTGCTGATGGCCACTTC
>.|TRBV12-3/TRBV12-4|TRBJ2-1|.
CASSLIQGSEGEQFF
TGTGCCAGCAGTTTGATTCAGGGGTCGGAGGGTGAGCAGTTCTTC
>.|TRBV7-4|TRBJ2-1|TRBD2
CTSGGVWSNEQFF
TGTACCAGCGGGGGGGTGTGGAGCAATGAGCAGTTCTTC
>many|TRBV27|TRBJ2-6|.
CASSLLASSGANVLTF
TGTGCCAGCAGTTTATTAGCCAGCTCTGGGGCCAACGTCCTGACTTTC
>.|TRBV6-6|TRBJ2-3|TRBD1
CASSYFPGTGSPSTDTQYF
TGTGCCAGCAGTTATTTTCCCGGGACAGGGTCTCCTAGCACAGATACGCAGTATTTT
>many|TRBV3-1|TRBJ1-1|.
CASSPDTTVVNTEAFF
TGTGCCAGCAGCCCGGACACGACCGTGGTGAACACTGAAGCTTTCTTT
>many|TRBV7-9|TRBJ2-5|.
CASSSQVPDETQYF
TGTGCCAGCAGCTCCCAGGTACCAGACGAGACCCAGTACTTC